This T cell receptor (beta chain) was captured in a study of blood T cell repertoires in COVID-19 (dated by TCRdb to about 2020). About the investigation overall: Collaborator samples came from the United States, Italy and Spain and covered acute and convalescent phases of COVID-19. The material from the prospective study consisted of cDNA or gDNA derived from T cells, B-cell-depleted T cells, or PBMCs. Subjects who had been exposed to COVID-19, were actively infected with it, or had recovered from it provided the deeply sampled blood TCRbeta repertoires that made up the dataset. The repertoires were made available in a free public database intended to serve as a resource for research on the immune response to SARS-CoV-2. Samples were obtained from the ongoing ImmuneRACE study (first 160 participants) and from over 1,000 subjects provided by 6 global collaborators. Nearly every sample came with metadata listing a de-identified subject ID, COVID-19 status, age in years and sex. Where HLA class I and class II types were available, the types were taken from metadata supplied by the sample provider, not from assay-based typing. Findings and caveats that apply to the study as a whole: Clinical and demographic metadata were provided uncurated, with the amount varying by source and participant.

Participants in the prospective study were aged roughly 18 to 100 years, lived in over 20 United States geographic areas, and enrolled through a virtual design. In the prospective study, participants were assigned to cohorts based on the clinical history participants reported in a screening survey and a study questionnaire. Recovered participants in ImmuneRACE Cohort 3 were defined as having two consecutive negative NP/OP PCR tests, clearance from a healthcare professional, or resolution of symptoms. In the prospective study, whole blood, serum and a nasopharyngeal or oropharyngeal swab were collected from each participant by mobile phlebotomists. Additional blood draws and questionnaires over an approximately 2-month period could optionally be provided by prospective study participants. Prospective study blood samples were shipped either frozen or at room temperature before DNA extraction. The immunoSEQ Assay, a bias-controlled multiplex PCR, was used to amplify TCRbeta CDR3 regions from genomic DNA. The study's own analysis went as follows. Nucleated cell counts per sample were estimated from amplification of reference gene primers within the assay. To quantify the absolute abundance of each unique TCRbeta CDR3 rearrangement, sequence reads were collapsed and filtered. For each sample, productive Simpson clonality was calculated as the square root of Simpson's diversity index across productive rearrangements. Held by TCRdb, this immuneACCESS table contains in-frame sequences only and omits some clones. Under half of the omission traces to an unresolved V gene where checked; the cause of the rest is unknown. That table supplies the V and J calls and clone size; D and trimming were determined from the DNA. This sample comprises about 130,000 clones, around 80% of them detected only once. Of the sample, about 6% is held by the ten largest clones.

There are a few counts of this clone. There is no known antigen for this receptor. Nothing much larger sits one base from this clone, and base qualities are not available. The specimen sequenced was PBMCs or T cells enriched from blood (not recorded which). This receptor was taken from a woman aged 45 to 65 who had recovered from COVID-19.

The sequenced DNA is TGTGCCAGCAGTGAAGCCGGGGGAGACTATGGCTACACCTTC. The translation is CASSEAGGDYGYTF. Recombination linked TRBV2 to TRBJ1-2; TRBD1 is a possible D gene, resting on 5 matching bases. The CDR3 covers 14 residues, taking in both the cysteine and the phenylalanine. Left in the record is the CDR3 DNA by itself, 42 bases read in frame from the first base. V loses 0 bases, J loses 3 bases, and the germline ends lie 8 bases apart. The germline V gene encodes CDR1 SNHLY and CDR2 FYNNEI.